This TCR beta chain was recorded in a study of shared clonotypes between healthy human individuals. CDR1 and CDR2 from the germline V gene are LNHDA and SQIVND (reference sequence). V was pared by 5 bases and J by 4 bases, with 4 bases of the junction left unmatched. The CDR3 is 14 residues long. Details on this clone: Other DNA sequences in this specimen translate into the identical CDR3.

CD45RO-negative, CCR7-positively selected cells formed the naive CD8 fraction, excluding terminally differentiated effector memory CD45RA+ cells. This table comes from immunoSEQ multiplex PCR, and its TCRdb copy is limited to in-frame clones, with some not included. The data contain about 550,000 clones, nearly 97% of them singletons. The TCR comes from a woman in her twenties or thirties in good health. Sequenced sample: naive CD8+ T cells sorted from blood. The chain couples TRBV19 to TRBJ2-7; 11 bases align to TRBD2. This chain's CDR3 is CASSSGLAAYEQYF. CDR3 nucleotides: TGTGCCAGTAGTTCGGGACTAGCGGCTTACGAGCAGTACTTC.